What follows is one TCR beta chain and its context. Profiling relied on immunoSEQ multiplex PCR, and the TCRdb table lists in-frame clones only, not all of them. This sample yields hundreds of thousands of clones, of which around 85% are seen a single time; approximately 9.1% belongs to the top ten. This CDR3 has 15 amino acids. Trimming took 2 bases from V and 6 from J, leaving 14 bases between them. Germline assignment: CDR1 ENHRY and CDR2 SYGVKD. Recruits, aged roughly 18 to 100 years, lived in 24 US areas. Participant-reported clinical history was the basis for cohort assignment. This sample stems from a study of blood T cell repertoires in COVID-19. The overall study: Both acute and convalescent COVID-19 samples were obtained from the United States, Italy and Spain. T cells, B-cell-depleted T cells, or PBMCs provided the cDNA or gDNA that served as material.

The rearrangement uses TRBV10-3 and TRBJ1-5; D is possibly TRBD1 (5 bases). The sequence derives from a woman between 45 and 60 years old with acute COVID-19. Sequencing was done on a sample of PBMCs or T cells enriched from blood (not recorded which). For the CDR3, the DNA is TGTGCCATCAGTGAGCTGACAGCGCCCGGTCAGCCCCAGCATTTT. Its protein is CAISELTAPGQPQHF.